Presented here are 26 T cell receptor beta chains from one specimen sequenced in a study of T cells in Graves' hyperthyroidism and ophthalmopathy. Amplification targeted TCR beta CDR3 regions from RNA transcripts. First-round RT-PCR with HTBI primers amplified the TCR CDR3 region. TCRdb redid the calling of the multiplex PCR reads with MiXCR, one entry per CDR3 protein. Of fewer than 550,000 distinct CDR3 sequences detected, about a sixth appear once; the ten largest clones hold roughly 15%. The sequenced sample consisted of blood. The receptors originated from a woman in her late teens or twenties with Graves' hyperthyroidism.

This clonotype was recorded only once. V and J are TRBV10-3 and TRBJ1-1; tentative D call: TRBD1 (6 bases). The CDR3 consists of 13 residues. Per the germline V gene, CDR1 is ENHRY and CDR2 is SYGVKD. The V and J ends lost 10 bases and 3 bases respectively, with 15 bases between them. DNA for the CDR3: TGTGCCAAGCAACGGGACATGGACACTGAAGCTTTCTTT. Translated, it gives CAKQRDMDTEAFF.

CDR3 protein: CASSSYRPGQGNTGELFF. For the CDR3, the DNA is TGTGCCAGCAGCTCCTATAGACCGGGACAGGGGAACACCGGGGAGCTGTTTTTT. The chain couples TRBV7-6 to TRBJ2-2; 9 positions match TRBD1. From germline, CDR1 is SGHVS and CDR2 FNYEAQ. V shed 4 bases and J 1 base; nucleotides not matched to a gene: 10. CDR3 length equals 18 residues.

The table lists this clonotype with a few counts. The J gene is TRBJ1-1, the V gene TRBV4-1, with 9 bases matching TRBD1. Germline V gives CDR1 MGHRA, CDR2 YSYEKL. CDR3 length equals 15 residues. The V gene end was trimmed by 5 bases and the J gene end by 5 bases; junction bases not matched to a gene: 9. Here the CDR3 DNA reads TGCGCCAGCAGCAGCTCGGGACAGGGTGGGACTGAAGCTTTCTTT. Translated, it gives CASSSSGQGGTEAFF.

There are many counts of this clonotype. J is TRBJ1-2 and V is TRBV24-1; 7 nucleotides line up with TRBD1. J lost 2 bases, V lost 6 bases, and 2 bases had no gene match. Germline CDR1 and CDR2: KGHDR and SFDVKD. The CDR3 runs 13 residues. The CDR3 region is CATSHRGNYGYTF. Written as DNA, the CDR3 is TGTGCCACCAGTCACAGGGGAAACTATGGCTACACCTTC.

The sample holds many counts of this clonotype. The V call is TRBV2, the J call TRBJ1-3, with D uncertain. This CDR3 contains 16 residues. Germline V gives CDR1 SNHLY, CDR2 FYNNEI. V lost 7 bases, J lost 0 bases, and 16 bases lay in between. The CDR3 is CASKSREFGSGNTIYF. CDR3 DNA: TGTGCCAGCAAAAGTAGGGAATTCGGCTCTGGAAACACCATATATTTT.

The table lists this clonotype with a few counts. V and J are TRBV3-1 and TRBJ2-1; 12 bases are shared with TRBD2. The V gene end was trimmed by 3 bases and the J gene end by 6 bases; junction bases not matched to a gene: 18. The CDR3 is made up of 20 amino acids. The germline V gene has CDR1 LGHDT and CDR2 YNNKEL (reference sequence). The CDR3 DNA sequence: TGTGCCAGCAGCCAGGCTATGACTAGCGGGAGATTGTATGGGGTCAATGAGCAGTTCTTC. This codes for CASSQAMTSGRLYGVNEQFF.

In this sample, this clonotype turned up many times. Here the CDR3 DNA reads TGTGCCAGCAGTTACTCGACTACAAAAATGGAGTTTGAAGCTTTCTTT. This gives the protein CASSYSTTKMEFEAFF. V gene TRBV6-2 or TRBV6-3 combines with J gene TRBJ1-1; unclear D gene. V was pared by 0 bases and J by 7 bases, with 18 bases between. CDR3 length: 16 residues. Germline V gives CDR1 MNHEY, CDR2 SVGEGT.

V is TRBV6-1 and J is TRBJ2-3, with 9 bases that match TRBD1. Germline V gives CDR1 MNHNS, CDR2 SASEGT. This CDR3 contains 14 residues. After removal of 4 bases from V and 2 bases from J, the junction contained 1 base not matched to a gene. In DNA, the CDR3 is TGTGCCAGCAGTGGGGACAGGGCCACAGATACGCAGTATTTT. Translation gives CASSGDRATDTQYF.

The gene calls are TRBV10-3 and TRBJ1-4, with D perhaps TRBD1 (5 bases). This CDR3 comprises 15 residues. The germline V gene encodes CDR1 ENHRY and CDR2 SYGVKD. Trimming left V 10 bases short and J 4 bases short, with 19 bases between. This CDR3 is CATMAGSSDNEKLFF. CDR3 in DNA: TGTGCCACCATGGCAGGGTCGAGCGATAATGAAAAACTGTTTTTT.

This clonotype was counted a few times. This rearrangement joins TRBV7-2 to TRBJ1-4; tentatively, D is TRBD1 (5 bases). CDR3 length: 15 residues. Germline CDR1 is SGHTA and CDR2 is FQGNSA. The ends were cut back, 2 bases at V and 8 bases at J, with 15 bases in the middle. The DNA for the CDR3 is TGTGCCAGCAGCTTATGGGACCAGAGAAAGGAAAAACTGTTTTTT. Protein sequence: CASSLWDQRKEKLFF.

The chain combines TRBV5-4 with TRBJ2-7; 16 bases align to TRBD2. V lost 6 bases, J lost 0 bases, and 12 bases stayed unmatched. The CDR3 runs 19 residues. Germline assignment: CDR1 SGHNT and CDR2 YYREEE (reference sequence). This CDR3 reads CASTKSGLAGGLSSYEQYF. CDR3 sequence (DNA): TGTGCCAGCACCAAATCGGGACTAGCGGGAGGGTTGAGCTCCTACGAGCAGTACTTC.

This clonotype was seen at least ten times. The chain uses TRBV5-6 and TRBJ1-4, with a possible D match to TRBD1 (5 bases). Germline V CDR1 and CDR2: SGHDT, YYEEEE. This CDR3 region has 12 residues. Deletions cut 4 bases from V and 8 bases from J, with 9 bases between. The CDR3 sequence is CASSVGGEKLFF. In DNA form, the CDR3 reads TGTGCCAGCAGCGTTGGGGGAGAAAAACTGTTTTTT.

On this clonotype: A much larger clone lies a single base off, so this may be a read error. The chain joins TRBV4-2 to TRBJ2-3, with 8 bases aligning to TRBD2. Germline V lookup: CDR1 LGHNA, CDR2 YNFKEQ. The CDR3 is 15 residues long. V gave up 4 bases and J gave up 2 bases; unmatched junction bases: 5. CDR3 protein: CASSPGTRDTDTQYF. The CDR3 nucleotides read TGTGCCAGCAGCCCCGGGACTAGAGACACAGATACGCAGTATTTT.

Many counts were recorded for this clonotype. This chain joins TRBV15 and TRBJ1-1; TRBD1 aligns across 8 bases. With 2 bases clipped from V and 10 bases from J, the junction kept 9 bases outside the gene matches. Germline assignment: CDR1 LNHNV and CDR2 YYDKDF (reference sequence). The CDR3 runs 14 residues. The CDR3 bases are TGTGCCACCAGCAGACCGCAGGGGGCTAGAGGAGCTTTCTTT. This codes for CATSRPQGARGAFF.

This clonotype was seen a few times. V gene TRBV7-2 combines with J gene TRBJ1-5; D is unresolved. This CDR3 is built from 13 residues. Germline V CDR1 and CDR2: SGHTA, FQGNSA. The ends were cut back, 2 bases at V and 5 bases at J, with 7 bases in the middle. The CDR3 DNA reads TGTGCCAGCAGCTTAATTAAGGATCAGCCCCAGCATTTT. Residues: CASSLIKDQPQHF.

The rearrangement uses TRBV24-1 and TRBJ1-1; 8 nucleotides line up with TRBD1. Unmatched junction bases numbered 4, after V lost 7 bases and J lost 4 bases. This CDR3 comprises 13 residues. Germline CDR1 KGHDR, CDR2 SFDVKD. The CDR3 is CATRGTGGTEAFF. The CDR3 nucleotides are TGTGCCACCAGGGGGACAGGCGGCACTGAAGCTTTCTTT.

This sequence joins TRBV4-1 and TRBJ2-5; 7 nucleotides align to TRBD2. CDR1 is MGHRA, CDR2 YSYEKL, per germline. This CDR3 is 16 amino acids long. Trimming took 1 base from V and 2 from J; bases not matched to a gene: 7. The CDR3 DNA is TGCGCCAGCAGCCAAGGTGGTTCCGGGAGGCAAGAGACCCAGTACTTC. The encoded protein is CASSQGGSGRQETQYF.

This clonotype was seen ten or more times. The chain employs TRBV6-1 and TRBJ1-1; D gene ambiguous. V was cut by 8 bases and J by 3 bases, with 19 bases left in between. CDR3 length: 15 residues. Germline V gives CDR1 MNHNS, CDR2 SASEGT. The CDR3, as DNA: TGTGCCAGCCGCCGCGGAATTAGGGCGTACACTGAAGCTTTCTTT. It is translated as CASRRGIRAYTEAFF.

The CDR3 loop reads CASRIPGQPYNEQFF. The CDR3 DNA reads TGTGCCAGCAGGATACCGGGACAGCCTTACAATGAGCAGTTCTTC. This chain joins TRBV2 and TRBJ2-1; 7 nucleotides match TRBD1. Unmatched junction bases numbered 9, after V lost 6 bases and J lost 4 bases. The germline V gene has CDR1 SNHLY and CDR2 FYNNEI. The CDR3 consists of 15 residues.

At least ten counts were recorded for this clonotype. This chain links TRBV6-1 with TRBJ1-3, with 8 bases lining up with TRBD1. This CDR3 is built from 15 residues. CDR1 and CDR2 from the germline V gene are MNHNS and SASEGT. The V and J ends lost 5 bases and 0 bases, in that order; junction bases with no gene match: 3. In DNA form, the CDR3 reads TGTGCCAGCAGTTTAACAGGGGGCTCTGGAAACACCATATATTTT. It specifies CASSLTGGSGNTIYF.

This clonotype was seen ten or more times. The chain is built from TRBV28 and TRBJ1-5; 9 positions agree with TRBD1. Germline V lookup: CDR1 MDHEN, CDR2 SYDVKM. The J segment lost 6 bases and the V segment lost 7 bases, leaving 10 bases of the junction unmatched. This CDR3 comprises 15 residues. Written as DNA, the CDR3 is TGTGCCAGCACCACCGGGACAGGGAGGATTCAGCCCCAGCATTTT. Translated, it gives CASTTGTGRIQPQHF.

This clonotype turned up a few times. V usage is TRBV28 and J usage is TRBJ1-2; D is unclear. The CDR3 runs to 13 residues. Germline V gene data show CDR1 as MDHEN and CDR2 as SYDVKM. The V end was cut by 2 bases, the J end by 7 bases, with 11 bases between. CDR3 protein: CASSLGVTRGYTF. CDR3 in DNA: TGTGCCAGCAGTTTAGGGGTCACCCGTGGCTACACCTTC.

This clonotype showed up many times. V and J are TRBV6-1 and TRBJ1-6, with D unresolved. Germline CDR1 MNHNS, CDR2 SASEGT. V gave up 3 bases and J gave up 4 bases, with 13 bases separating them. This CDR3 is built from 16 residues. The CDR3 sequence is CASSDSRPGYNSPLHF. The DNA for the CDR3 is TGTGCCAGCAGTGACTCCAGGCCGGGATATAATTCACCCCTCCACTTT.

This clonotype came up many times. The rearrangement joins TRBV20-1 to TRBJ2-7; a possible D gene is TRBD1 (6 bases). This CDR3 region has 12 residues. Germline CDR1 reads DFQATT; CDR2 reads SNEGSKA (reference sequence). Trimming cost V 3 bases and J 2 bases, with 8 bases left between them. The CDR3, as DNA: TGCAGTGCTAGGCGGACAGCCTACGAGCAGTACTTC. It yields the protein CSARRTAYEQYF.

The rearrangement links TRBV27 to TRBJ2-5; the D gene is possibly TRBD1 (5 bases). V lost 6 bases to trimming and J lost 5 bases, with 19 bases between them. CDR1 and CDR2 from the germline V gene are MNHEY and SMNVEV (reference sequence). The CDR3 length is 15 residues. CDR3 DNA sequence: TGTGCCAGCAGGGCTGGTCCTGGGGCTGGGGAGACCCAGTACTTC. Encoded protein: CASRAGPGAGETQYF.

This clonotype was picked up a small number of times. The CDR3 bases are TGTGCCAGCAGTTTCCCCCGGGACAGAGGGACTTGGACAGATACGCAGTATTTT. This encodes CASSFPRDRGTWTDTQYF. The chain combines TRBV6-1 with TRBJ2-3, with a weak D call TRBD1 (7 bases). This CDR3 contains 18 residues. Trimming took off 5 bases at V and 3 bases at J, with 24 bases between the two ends. The germline CDR1 and CDR2 sequences are MNHNS and SASEGT.